Reported below is one T cell receptor beta chain. Read data end 3 residues before the CDR3 end; the end is taken from the germline J gene. The entry originates in a study of T cells in women clearing cervical HPV infection. Data came from immunoSEQ multiplex PCR; TCRdb stores just in-frame clones and leaves some out. The sample yields about 22,000 clones, of which the top ten take up 7.5% to 10%. The germline V gene has CDR1 LNHDA and CDR2 SQIVND (reference sequence). CDR3 length: 17 residues. Trimming took off 3 bases at V and 0 bases at J, with 17 bases between the two ends. The J gene is TRBJ1-1, the V gene TRBV19, with D tentatively TRBD1 (6 bases). This clonotype originated in a woman between 18 and 70 years old with a cervical HPV16 infection that either progressed to CIN3+ or cleared (not recorded which). The specimen was blood buffy coat. CDR3 bases read: TGTGCCAGTAGTATTGGCTTACGGACAGTCATGAACACTGAA. This gives the protein CASSIGLRTVMNTE. The complete CDR3 protein is CASSIGLRTVMNTEAFF.